The present TCR beta chain was sequenced within a study of T cell responses to AZD1222 COVID-19 vaccine. This CDR3 region has 14 residues. The germline CDR1 and CDR2 sequences are KGHSH and LQKENI. V was shortened by 6 bases and J by 5 bases, with 16 bases between the two germline ends. Study-level points and caveats: Just a handful of people given AZD1222 tested seropositive at baseline.

Turning to this clone: Its antigen is as yet unknown.

Clones were read by immunoSEQ multiplex PCR, and TCRdb kept only the in-frame ones, dropping some. This sample has roughly 100,000 clones, with 80% to 95% found just once. The receptor was derived from an adult who received the AZD1222 COVID-19 vaccine. V and J are TRBV18 and TRBJ2-5; possible D gene TRBD1, 6 bases. The sample in question was peripheral blood, obtained 28 days after the second AZD1222 dose. The CDR3 DNA follows: TGTGCCAGCTCTGCCCAGGGGATAGGGGAGACCCAGTACTTC. Its translation is CASSAQGIGETQYF.